One T cell receptor beta chain is described in this entry. Its antigen target is currently unknown. A much more abundant neighbour one base away suggests this may be a read error. TCR alpha and beta CDR3 regions were amplified with the iRepertoire nested amplicon-rescue multiplex PCR (arm-PCR) platform from RNA. The input for one-step reverse transcription and amplification was about 90-450 ng of tissue mRNA or PBMC total RNA. Following bead purification, Illumina adapters were added by a secondary multiplex PCR, and the libraries were gel-purified between 200 and 400 bp. Libraries carried internal 6-nucleotide barcodes used for demultiplexing. Libraries were sequenced on an Illumina MiSeq with 2x220 or 2x250 nucleotide paired-end reads. As for the authors' bioinformatics: FLASH 1.2.11 was used to merge paired reads, and BWA-MEM then aligned the reads to the GRCh37 human genome before TRA and TRB reads were extracted. An IMGT-derived reference of cassette sequences and CDR3 motifs, with pseudogenes included, was used for V and J assignment. Reads were translated in three frames, and productive CDR3s were defined as those with a C...FGXG motif and no stop codons. Unique combinations of V-J cassette pair and CDR3 amino acid sequence were defined as clonotypes. Filtering of reads was based on Hamming distance, with the threshold set by the sequence error rate of each sample in mapped regions. The public reads were quality trimmed at Q25 with fastp and then assembled into clones with MiXCR by TCRdb, keeping productive beta chains. Rows are unified per CDR3 protein, each entry keeping the most common DNA and genes. The V and J calls and clone size come from TCRdb's table, not from the authors' own analysis. Present in this sample are 300,000 to 400,000 distinct CDR3 sequences, more than 35% of which were seen just once. The ten largest clonotypes hold around 11% of the sample.

Surgical brain or tumor specimens were cryofrozen in liquid nitrogen immediately after resection, and peripheral blood cells were collected concurrently. The data derive from a study of glioma-infiltrating T cells (dated by TCRdb to 2016 to 2017). Study-level background: Low-grade gliomas were WHO grade II oligodendrogliomas or astrocytomas, and glioblastomas were WHO grade IV tumors sampled at initial rather than recurrent diagnosis. Each tissue-infiltrating repertoire was compared with the same patient's peripheral blood repertoire to measure divergence between tissue and blood T-cell populations. The paired cohort comprised three low-grade glioma patients, eight primary glioblastoma patients and three non-glioma patients contributing non-neoplastic brain tissue. Sequencing coverage of 4.5- to 10-fold of 900,000 to 1,000,000 peripheral T cells was targeted for blood libraries. Before surgery, glioma patients were given dexamethasone for six or fewer days. The study sequenced TCR alpha- and beta-chain repertoires from glioma tissue, from non-neoplastic brain tissue and from matched peripheral blood mononuclear cells.

CDR1 and CDR2, looked up from the germline V gene, are MNHNS and SASEGT. The CDR3 spans 13 residues, from the cysteine through the phenylalanine. Only the CDR3 region is kept as DNA, spanning 39 bases read in frame from base 1. At the junction V is shortened by 4 bases and J by 11 bases; bases outside the gene matches: 4. Overall results and qualifications from the work: In non-neoplastic patients, VJ-independent divergence between tissue and blood fell below expectation, whereas in all gliomas, and especially in low-grade gliomas, the divergence rose above expectation. Small numbers underpinned the group comparisons: roughly eight glioblastoma patients, three low-grade glioma patients and three non-neoplastic patients. Patients with low tissue-blood divergence were marked by a signature set of shared blood CDR3 motifs, and this signature set was depleted in highly divergent patients. Tissue and blood shared very few CDR3 sequences, a result attributed to high CDR3 diversity and limited sampling.

The chain is made from TRBV6-1 and TRBJ2-1, with 11 central nucleotides matching TRBD2. The sample taken for sequencing was glioma tissue, nonneoplastic brain tissue, or PBMCs (not recorded which). This receptor was identified in a human donor with low-grade glioma or glioblastoma, undergoing nonglioma brain surgery, or in good health (not recorded which). CDR3 protein: CASSGLAGNKQFF. Here is the DNA: TGTGCCAGCAGTGGACTAGCGGGGAATAAGCAGTTCTTC.